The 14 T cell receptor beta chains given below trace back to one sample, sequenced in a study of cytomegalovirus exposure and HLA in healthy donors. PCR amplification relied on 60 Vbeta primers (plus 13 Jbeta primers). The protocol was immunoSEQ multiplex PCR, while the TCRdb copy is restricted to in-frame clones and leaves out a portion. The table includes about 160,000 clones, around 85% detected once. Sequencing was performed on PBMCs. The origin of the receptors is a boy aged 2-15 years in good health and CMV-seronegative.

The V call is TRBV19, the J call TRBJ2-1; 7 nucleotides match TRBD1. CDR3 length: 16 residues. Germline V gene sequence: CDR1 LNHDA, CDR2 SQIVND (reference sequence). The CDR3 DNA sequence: TGTGTCACCACCGGGACAGCGACGAGCTCCTACAATGAGCAGTTCTTC. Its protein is CVTTGTATSSYNEQFF.

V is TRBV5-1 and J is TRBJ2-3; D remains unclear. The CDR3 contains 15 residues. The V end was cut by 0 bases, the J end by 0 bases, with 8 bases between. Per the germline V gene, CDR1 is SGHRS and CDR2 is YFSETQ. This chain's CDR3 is CASSLAAGSTDTQYF. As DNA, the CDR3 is TGCGCCAGCAGCTTGGCCGCAGGTAGCACAGATACGCAGTATTTT.

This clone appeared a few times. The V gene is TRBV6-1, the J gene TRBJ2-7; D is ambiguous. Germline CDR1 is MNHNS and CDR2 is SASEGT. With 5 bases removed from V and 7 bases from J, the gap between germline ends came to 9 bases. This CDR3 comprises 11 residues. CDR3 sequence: CASSSVPEQYF. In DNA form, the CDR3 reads TGTGCCAGCAGTTCAGTTCCGGAGCAGTACTTC.

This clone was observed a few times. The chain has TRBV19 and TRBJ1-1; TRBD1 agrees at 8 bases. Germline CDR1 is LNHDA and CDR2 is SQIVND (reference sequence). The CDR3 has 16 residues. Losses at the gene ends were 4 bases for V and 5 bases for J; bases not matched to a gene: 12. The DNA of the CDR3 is TGTGCCAGTAGTACTTACTCCGGGACAGGCGGGACTGAAGCTTTCTTT. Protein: CASSTYSGTGGTEAFF.

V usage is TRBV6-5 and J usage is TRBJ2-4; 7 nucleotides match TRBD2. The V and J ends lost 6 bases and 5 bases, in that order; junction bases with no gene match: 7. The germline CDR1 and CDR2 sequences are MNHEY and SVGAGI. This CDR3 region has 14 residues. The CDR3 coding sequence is TGTGCCAGCAGAGAAATCGCGGGGGAAAACATTCAGTACTTC. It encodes CASREIAGENIQYF.

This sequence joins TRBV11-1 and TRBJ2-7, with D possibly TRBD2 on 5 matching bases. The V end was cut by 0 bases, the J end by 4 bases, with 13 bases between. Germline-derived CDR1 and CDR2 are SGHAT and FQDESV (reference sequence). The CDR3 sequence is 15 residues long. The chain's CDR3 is CASSLAVGVGYEQYF. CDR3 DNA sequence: TGTGCCAGCAGCTTAGCGGTCGGGGTTGGTTACGAGCAGTACTTC. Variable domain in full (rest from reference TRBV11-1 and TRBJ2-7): EAEVAQSPRYKITEKSQAVAFWCDPISGHATLYWYRQILGQGPELLVQFQDESVVDDSQLPKDRFSAERLKGVDSTLKIQPAELGDSAMYLCASSLAVGVGYEQYFGPGTRLTVT.

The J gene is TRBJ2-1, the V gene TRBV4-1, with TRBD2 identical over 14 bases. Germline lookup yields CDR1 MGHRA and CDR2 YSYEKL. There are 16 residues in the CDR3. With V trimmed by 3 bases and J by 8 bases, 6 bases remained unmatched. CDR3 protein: CASSHPWGLAGDEQFF. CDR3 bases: TGCGCCAGCAGCCATCCATGGGGACTAGCGGGAGATGAGCAGTTCTTC.

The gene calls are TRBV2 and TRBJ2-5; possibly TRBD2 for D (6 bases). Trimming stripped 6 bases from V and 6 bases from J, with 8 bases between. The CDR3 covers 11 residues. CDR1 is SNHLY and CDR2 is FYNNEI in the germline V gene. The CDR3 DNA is TGTGCCAGCAGAGGCGGGAAGACCCAGTACTTC. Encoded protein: CASRGGKTQYF.

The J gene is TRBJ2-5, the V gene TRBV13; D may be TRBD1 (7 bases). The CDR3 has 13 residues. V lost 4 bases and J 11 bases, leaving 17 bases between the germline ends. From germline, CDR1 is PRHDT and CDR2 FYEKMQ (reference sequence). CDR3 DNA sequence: TGTGCCAGCAGCTCTACAGGGGCACGGGAGCAGTACTTC. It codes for CASSSTGAREQYF.

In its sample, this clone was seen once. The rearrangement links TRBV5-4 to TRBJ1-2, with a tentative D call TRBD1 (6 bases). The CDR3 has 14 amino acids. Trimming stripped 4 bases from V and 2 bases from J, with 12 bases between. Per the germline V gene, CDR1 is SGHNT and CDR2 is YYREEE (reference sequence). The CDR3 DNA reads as TGTGCCAGCAGCCAGCAACAGGGAAACTATGGCTACACCTTC. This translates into CASSQQQGNYGYTF.

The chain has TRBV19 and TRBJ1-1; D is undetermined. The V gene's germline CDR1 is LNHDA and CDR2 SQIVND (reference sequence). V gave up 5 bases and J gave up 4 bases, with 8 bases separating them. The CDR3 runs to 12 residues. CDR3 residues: CASSVRSTEAFF. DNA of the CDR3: TGTGCCAGTAGTGTCCGGAGCACTGAAGCTTTCTTT.

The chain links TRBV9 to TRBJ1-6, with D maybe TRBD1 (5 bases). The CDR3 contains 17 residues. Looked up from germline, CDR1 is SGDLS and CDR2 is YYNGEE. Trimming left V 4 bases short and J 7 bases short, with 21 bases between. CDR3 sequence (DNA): TGTGCCAGCAGCATAGACCGGGACTACCTAAAAAATTCACCCCTCCACTTT. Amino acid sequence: CASSIDRDYLKNSPLHF.

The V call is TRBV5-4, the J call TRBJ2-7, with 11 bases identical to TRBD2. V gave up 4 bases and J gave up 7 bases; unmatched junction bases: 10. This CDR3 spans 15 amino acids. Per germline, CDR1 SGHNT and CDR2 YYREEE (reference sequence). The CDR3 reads CASSDRLAGLKEQYF. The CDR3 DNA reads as TGTGCCAGCAGCGACAGACTAGCGGGACTGAAAGAGCAGTACTTC.

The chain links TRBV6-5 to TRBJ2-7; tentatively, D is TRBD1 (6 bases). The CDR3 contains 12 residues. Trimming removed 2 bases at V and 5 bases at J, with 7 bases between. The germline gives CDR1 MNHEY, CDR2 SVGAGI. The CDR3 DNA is TGTGCCAGCAGTTACCCAGGGGACGAGCAGTACGTC. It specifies CASSYPGDEQYV.